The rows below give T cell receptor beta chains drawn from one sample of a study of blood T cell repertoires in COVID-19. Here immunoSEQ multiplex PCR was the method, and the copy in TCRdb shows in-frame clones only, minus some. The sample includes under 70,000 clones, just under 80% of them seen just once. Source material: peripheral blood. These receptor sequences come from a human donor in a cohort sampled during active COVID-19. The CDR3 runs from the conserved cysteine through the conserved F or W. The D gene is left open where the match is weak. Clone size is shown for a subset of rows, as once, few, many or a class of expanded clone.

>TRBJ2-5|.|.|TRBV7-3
TGTGCCAGCAGCTCCCTCGGACTGGGAGAAGAGACCCAGTACTTC
CASSSLGLGEETQYF
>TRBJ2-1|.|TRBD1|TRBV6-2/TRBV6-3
TGTGCCAGCAGTTACGCTGGACAGGCGAGATACAATGAGCAGTTCTTC
CASSYAGQARYNEQFF
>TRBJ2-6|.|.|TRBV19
TGTGCCAGTAGTCCAAAGCGCTCTGGGGCCAACGTCCTGACTTTC
CASSPKRSGANVLTF
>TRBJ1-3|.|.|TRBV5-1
TGCGCCAGCAGCTTGGGTTACTCTGGAAACACCATATATTTT
CASSLGYSGNTIYF
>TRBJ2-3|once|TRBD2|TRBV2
TGTGCCAGCAGTCCGGGACTAGCGGCTACAGATACGCAGTATTTT
CASSPGLAATDTQYF
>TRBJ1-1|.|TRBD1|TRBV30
TGTGCCTGGAGTGTACGTGAGACAGGGGAAGCTTTCTTT
CAWSVRETGEAFF
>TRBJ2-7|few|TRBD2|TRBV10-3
TGTGCCATCAGTGCCACTAGCGGGGGCTACGAGCAGTACTTC
CAISATSGGYEQYF
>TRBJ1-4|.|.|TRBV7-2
TGTGCCAGCAGCTTCAGGGTCGGGGAAAAACTGTTTTTT
CASSFRVGEKLFF
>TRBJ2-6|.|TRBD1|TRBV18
TGTGCCAGCTCAGACCCCCTGGGGGACAGGCCCCTTAATTTTATAAGCTCTGGGGCCAACGTCCTGACTTTC
CASSDPLGDRPLNFISSGANVLTF
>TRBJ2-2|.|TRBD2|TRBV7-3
TGTGCCAGCAGCTTAGGACTAGCGGGCGACACCGGGGAGCTGTTTTTT
CASSLGLAGDTGELFF
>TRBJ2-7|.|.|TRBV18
TGTGCCAGCTCAGCGGGACGGCTCGGGGAGCAGTACTTC
CASSAGRLGEQYF
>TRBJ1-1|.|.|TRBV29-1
TGCAGCGTGGACCGTAGGACAGCCAACACTGAAGCTTTCTTT
CSVDRRTANTEAFF
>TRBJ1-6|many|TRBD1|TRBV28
TGTGCCAGCAGTTTATTAGTGGGGACAGGTTTGGGTTCACCCCTCCACTTT
CASSLLVGTGLGSPLHF
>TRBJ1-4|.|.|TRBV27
TGTGCCAGCAGTTTATCCCCTTTGCAACCGAGACTAATGAGTGAAAAACTGTTTTTT
CASSLSPLQPRLMSEKLFF
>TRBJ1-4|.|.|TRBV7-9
TGTGCCGGCTCGGGTGGAGGGGAAAAACTGTTTTTT
CAGSGGGEKLFF
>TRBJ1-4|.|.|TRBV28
TGTGCCAGCAGTTTAATAGGCACGGGGAATGAAAAACTGTTTTTT
CASSLIGTGNEKLFF